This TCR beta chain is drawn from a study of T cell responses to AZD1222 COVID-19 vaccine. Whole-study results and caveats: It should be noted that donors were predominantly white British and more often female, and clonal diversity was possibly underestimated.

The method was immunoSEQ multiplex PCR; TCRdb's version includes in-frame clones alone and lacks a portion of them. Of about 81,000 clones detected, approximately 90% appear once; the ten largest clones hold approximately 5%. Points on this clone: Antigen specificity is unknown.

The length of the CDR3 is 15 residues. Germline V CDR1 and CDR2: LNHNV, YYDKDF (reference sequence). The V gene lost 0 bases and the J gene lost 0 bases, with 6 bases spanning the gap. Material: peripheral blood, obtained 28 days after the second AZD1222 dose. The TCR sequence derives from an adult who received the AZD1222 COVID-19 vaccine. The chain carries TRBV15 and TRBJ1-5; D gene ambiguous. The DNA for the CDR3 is TGTGCCACCAGCAGAGATGCATATAGCAATCAGCCCCAGCATTTT. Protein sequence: CATSRDAYSNQPQHF. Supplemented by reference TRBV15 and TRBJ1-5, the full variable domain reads DAMVIQNPRYQVTQFGKPVTLSCSQTLNHNVMYWYQQKSSQAPKLLFHYYDKDFNNEADTPDNFQSRRPNTSFCFLDIRSPGLGDTAMYLCATSRDAYSNQPQHFGDGTRLSIL.